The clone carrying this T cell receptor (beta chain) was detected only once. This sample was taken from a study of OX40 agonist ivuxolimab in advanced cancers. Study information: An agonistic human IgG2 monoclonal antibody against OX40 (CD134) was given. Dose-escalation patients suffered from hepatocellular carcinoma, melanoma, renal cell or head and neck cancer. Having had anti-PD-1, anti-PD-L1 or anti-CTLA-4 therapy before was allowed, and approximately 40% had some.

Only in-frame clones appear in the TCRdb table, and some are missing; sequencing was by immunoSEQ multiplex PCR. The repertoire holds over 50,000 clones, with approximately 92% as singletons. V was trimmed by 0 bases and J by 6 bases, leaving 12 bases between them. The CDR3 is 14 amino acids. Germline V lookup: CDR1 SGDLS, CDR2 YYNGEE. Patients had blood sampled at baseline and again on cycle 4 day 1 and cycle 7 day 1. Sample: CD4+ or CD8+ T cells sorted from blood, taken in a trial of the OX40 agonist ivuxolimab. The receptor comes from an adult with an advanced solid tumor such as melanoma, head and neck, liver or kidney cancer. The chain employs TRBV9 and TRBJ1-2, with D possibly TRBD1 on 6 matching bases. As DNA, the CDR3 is TGTGCCAGCAGCGTAGCCCCGGGGGGGCATGGCTACACCTTC. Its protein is CASSVAPGGHGYTF.